This is a list of T cell receptor beta chains from one sample in a study of blood T cell repertoires in COVID-19. Profiling relied on immunoSEQ multiplex PCR, and the TCRdb table lists in-frame clones only, not all of them. The data show 250,000 or so clones, with almost 85% seen just once and around 2% held by the top ten. Sequenced sample: peripheral blood. These receptor sequences come from a woman of 80 years or more with acute or convalescent COVID-19. Both conserved end residues are part of each CDR3. A D gene is named only where the DNA matches it firmly. The listing skips clone size in some rows; elsewhere it reads once, few, many or a size class.

size,V,D,J,DNA,CDR3
once,TRBV29-1,-,TRBJ1-4,TGCAGCGCGTCCTCCAGAAATGAAAAACTGTTTTTT,CSASSRNEKLFF
-,TRBV6-2/TRBV6-3,TRBD1,TRBJ1-1,TGTGCCAGCAGCCATGGACAGGGAAGGGCTGAAGCTTTCTTT,CASSHGQGRAEAFF
-,TRBV6-5,-,TRBJ1-6,TGTGCCAGCAGTTACTCGGGCCGGGTTGCGGGGGCCCTCCACTTT,CASSYSGRVAGALHF
once,TRBV6-5,-,TRBJ2-6,TGTGCCAGCAACAGGGAGAGCTCTGGGGCCAACGTCCTGACTTTC,CASNRESSGANVLTF
-,TRBV6-2/TRBV6-3,-,TRBJ1-2,TGTGCCAGCAGTTATCTTACTGCTTATTCGTCCGGCTACACCTTC,CASSYLTAYSSGYTF
-,TRBV28,-,TRBJ1-5,TGTGCCAGCAGTTTACGGAGCCAGCCCCAGCATTTT,CASSLRSQPQHF
-,TRBV29-1,-,TRBJ1-2,TGCAGCGTTGAAGAGAGGTCGACAGTCGTCTATGGCTACACCTTC,CSVEERSTVVYGYTF
few,TRBV28,TRBD2,TRBJ2-1,TGTGCCAGCAGCCTCACTAGCGGGGGCAGGAATGAGCAGTTCTTC,CASSLTSGGRNEQFF
few,TRBV28,-,TRBJ2-5,TGTGCCAGCAGCTCAGACAGGCGGAGAGAGACCCAGTACTTC,CASSSDRRRETQYF
few,TRBV18,-,TRBJ2-2,TGTGCCAGCTCACCCCGACAGATGAACACCGGGGAGCTGTTTTTT,CASSPRQMNTGELFF
-,TRBV7-6,TRBD1,TRBJ2-1,TGTGCCAGCAGCCGAGGGACAGGGGGCGGCTCTGAGCAGTTCTTC,CASSRGTGGGSEQFF
once,TRBV7-8,-,TRBJ1-1,TGTGCCAGCAGCAATTCCCGTCGCACTGAAGCTTTCTTT,CASSNSRRTEAFF
few,TRBV6-2/TRBV6-3,TRBD1,TRBJ1-2,TGTGCCAGCAGTCACCGGGACAGGGATAACTATGGCTACACCTTC,CASSHRDRDNYGYTF
-,TRBV19,TRBD1,TRBJ1-6,TGTGCCAGTAACGACAGGGGTTATTCACCCCTCCACTTT,CASNDRGYSPLHF
-,TRBV10-3,TRBD2,TRBJ2-1,TGTGCCATCAGTGAGCGAGGTAGCGGGAGCGGTAACTACAATGAGCAGTTCTTC,CAISERGSGSGNYNEQFF
-,TRBV19,TRBD1,TRBJ1-5,TGTGCCAGTAGTACCCCGACAGGGGTGGATCAGCCCCAGCATTTT,CASSTPTGVDQPQHF
-,TRBV7-8,-,TRBJ2-6,TGTGCCAGCAGCTTAGATGGGGGCGCTGGGGCCAACGTCCTGACTTTC,CASSLDGGAGANVLTF
-,TRBV6-5,TRBD1,TRBJ1-1,TGTGCCAGCAGTTACTCGTATCCGGGACAGGGTTCAGCTTTCTTT,CASSYSYPGQGSAFF